This T cell receptor beta chain was obtained from a study of cytomegalovirus exposure and HLA in healthy donors. About this clone: No antigen is known for it.

Primers for the PCR totalled 60 Vbeta and 13 Jbeta. The assay was immunoSEQ multiplex PCR, and TCRdb's table has in-frame clones only and misses some. This sample contains 35,000 to 45,000 clones. Study-level results: What a later analysis reportedly showed was that an Asian-associated ancestry cluster had fewer N-insertions than the approximately 670-donor mean. The study had only CMV serostatus as immune exposure information.

Sequenced: PBMCs. The sequence was obtained from a male donor in good health and CMV-seronegative.

The CDR3 sequence: CATSRPEKNSPLHF. CDR3 nucleotides: TGTGCCACCAGCAGACCCGAGAAAAATTCACCCCTCCACTTT. The chain combines TRBV15 with TRBJ1-6; the D is unclear. With 2 bases removed from V and 7 bases from J, the gap between germline ends came to 9 bases. Per germline, CDR1 LNHNV and CDR2 YYDKDF (reference sequence). This CDR3 comprises 14 residues. Looking up the rest from reference TRBV15 and TRBJ1-6 gives the full variable domain: DAMVIQNPRYQVTQFGKPVTLSCSQTLNHNVMYWYQQKSSQAPKLLFHYYDKDFNNEADTPDNFQSRRPNTSFCFLDIRSPGLGDTAMYLCATSRPEKNSPLHFGNGTRLTVT.